This TCR beta chain appears in the sequencing data of a study of blood T cell repertoires in COVID-19. About the study: Material from acute and convalescent COVID-19 was sourced from the United States, Italy and Spain. T cells, B-cell-depleted T cells, or PBMCs supplied cDNA or gDNA.

How the authors handled the data: Amplification from reference gene primers served as the basis for estimated nucleated cell counts. TCRdb's table, derived via immunoSEQ multiplex PCR, lists solely in-frame clones and lacks some. From that table come the V and J calls and clone size; the DNA was used to work out D and trimming. The sample includes around 99,000 clones, just over 90% seen only once; the top ten take 5% to 6.5%. CDR3 length: 14 amino acids. The germline V gene encodes CDR1 SGHRS and CDR2 YFSETQ. V was clipped by 4 bases and J by 5 bases, with 15 bases between them. Sequenced: peripheral blood. This chain joins TRBV5-1 and TRBJ1-1; a weak D match, TRBD1 (5 bases). This TCR was recovered from a man aged 45-65 years with acute or convalescent COVID-19. Here the CDR3 DNA reads TGCGCCAGCAGCCTGGAGGCGGGGCGGACTGAAGCTTTCTTT. Protein product: CASSLEAGRTEAFF. The full variable domain, with the rest looked up from reference TRBV5-1 and TRBJ1-1, is KAGVTQTPRYLIKTRGQQVTLSCSPISGHRSVSWYQQTPGQGLQFLFEYFSETQRNKGNFPGRFSGRQFSNSRSEMNVSTLELGDSALYLCASSLEAGRTEAFFGQGTRLTVV.